This T cell receptor (beta chain) emerged from a study of early T cells in non-severe SARS-CoV-2 infection. For the study at large: From unsorted whole blood, bulk RNA was sequenced, and the chains remained unpaired. Notes on the study in general: Comparison of clonotypes with VDJdb favored anti-spike CD8 responses while missing private and CD4 specificities.

Trimming shortened V by 4 bases and J by 8 bases, and 12 bases separated the two germline ends. The CDR3 runs to 12 residues. CDR1 GTSNPN and CDR2 SVGIG come from the germline V gene (reference sequence). Attached unique molecular identifiers marked individual cDNA molecules. TCRdb fed the 5' RACE reads into MiXCR, producing one record per CDR3 protein. The table has tens of thousands of distinct CDR3 sequences, 6.3% seen once. As regards this clonotype: Antigen specificity is unknown.

The specimen sequenced was whole blood. This sequence was found in an adult who was a healthcare worker with PCR-confirmed SARS-CoV-2 infection or an uninfected control (not recorded which). The genes are TRBV30 and TRBJ2-1, with D unclear. CDR3 protein: CAWNPLGDEQFF. The CDR3 region has the DNA TGTGCCTGGAATCCTTTAGGCGATGAGCAGTTCTTC.